This T cell receptor beta chain stems from a study of Ad26.COV2.S vaccination and SARS-CoV-2 variants. Turning to the study itself: As a participant in COV1001, the donor was in the Ad26.COV2.S trial arm. Ad26.COV2.S shots went into the muscle once or twice, 56 days apart.

Regarding treatment: about 20 received Ad26.COV2.S at low or high dose, single or two shots; roughly five received placebo; per-sample allocation not given. Day 63 following the first vaccine or placebo injection was when the samples were taken. The donor was a Boston adult aged 18-55 years. This CDR3 contains 15 residues. Trimming stripped 2 bases from V and 4 bases from J, with 13 bases between. In germline, CDR1 is SGHTA, CDR2 FQGNSA. About this clone itself: No antigen is known for it.

TCRdb keeps only in-frame clones here, not all; method: immunoSEQ multiplex PCR. The repertoire holds roughly 680,000 clones, with about 90% as singletons. General observations from the study: Analytic work on TCR breadth and depth might have understated the full extent of total T cell responses.

Sequenced here: peripheral blood, sampled in a trial of Ad26.COV2.S vaccine versus placebo. The TCR sequence derives from a person between 18 and 60 years old who received the Ad26.COV2.S COVID-19 vaccine or a placebo. This chain uses TRBV7-2 with TRBJ2-3; D possibly corresponds to TRBD1 (5 bases). The CDR3 region is CASSLRGRPPDTQYF. CDR3 bases: TGTGCCAGCAGCTTAAGGGGCCGACCCCCAGATACGCAGTATTTT.